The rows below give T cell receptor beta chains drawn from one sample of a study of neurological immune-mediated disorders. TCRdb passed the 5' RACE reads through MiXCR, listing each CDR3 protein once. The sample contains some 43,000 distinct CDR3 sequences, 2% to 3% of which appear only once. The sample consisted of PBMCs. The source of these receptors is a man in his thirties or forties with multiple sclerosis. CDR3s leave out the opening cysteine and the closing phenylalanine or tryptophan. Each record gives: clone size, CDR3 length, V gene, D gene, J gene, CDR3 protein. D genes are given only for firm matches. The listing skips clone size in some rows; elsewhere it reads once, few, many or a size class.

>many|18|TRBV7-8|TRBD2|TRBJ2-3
ASSLPFGTSGTFSTDTQY
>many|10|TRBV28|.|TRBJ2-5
ASIGSPETQY
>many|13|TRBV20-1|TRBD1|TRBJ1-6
SARGQGGYNSPLH
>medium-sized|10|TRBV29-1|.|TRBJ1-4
SVGTGREKLF
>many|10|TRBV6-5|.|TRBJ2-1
ASSIDAGMEF
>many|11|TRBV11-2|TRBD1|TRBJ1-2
ASSGTGVYGYT
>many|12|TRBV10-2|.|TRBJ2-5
ASSPWTDKETQY
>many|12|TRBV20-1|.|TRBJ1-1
SARPAQVNTEAF
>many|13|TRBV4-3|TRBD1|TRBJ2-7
ASSQEQGQGYEQY
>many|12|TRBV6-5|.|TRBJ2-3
ASSPLANTDTQY
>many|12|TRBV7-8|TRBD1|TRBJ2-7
ASSQSTGEYEQY
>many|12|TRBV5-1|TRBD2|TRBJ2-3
ASKKRGDIDTQY
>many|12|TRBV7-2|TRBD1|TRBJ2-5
ASIRDSYQETQY
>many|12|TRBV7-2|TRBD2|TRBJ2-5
ASSFKRGAETQY
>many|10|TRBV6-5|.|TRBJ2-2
ASSFHSGELF
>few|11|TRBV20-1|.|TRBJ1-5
SATPGGDKTQN
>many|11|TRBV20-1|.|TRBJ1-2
SARGRGHYGYT
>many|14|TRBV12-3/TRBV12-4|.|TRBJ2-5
ASSLVISRIGETQY
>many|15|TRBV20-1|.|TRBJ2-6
SARVAGPSSGANVLT
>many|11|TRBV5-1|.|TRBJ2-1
ASSSTGSEEQF
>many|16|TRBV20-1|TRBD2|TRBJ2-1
SALPMTLSGSSYNEQF
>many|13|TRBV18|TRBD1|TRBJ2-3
ASSPQGATTDTQY
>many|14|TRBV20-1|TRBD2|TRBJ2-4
SASRGGGGTKNIQY
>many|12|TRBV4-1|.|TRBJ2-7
ASSQARETYEQY
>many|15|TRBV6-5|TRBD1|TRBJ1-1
ASSYLGYGRGRTEAF
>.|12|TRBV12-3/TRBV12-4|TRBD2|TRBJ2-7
ASSFRLAEYEQY
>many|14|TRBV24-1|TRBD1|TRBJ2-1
ATSESRGSGNNEQF
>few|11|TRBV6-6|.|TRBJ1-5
ASTGDKYKTQN
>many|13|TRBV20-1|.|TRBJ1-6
SASTGGRNNSPLH
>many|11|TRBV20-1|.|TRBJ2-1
SAPSSDYNEQF
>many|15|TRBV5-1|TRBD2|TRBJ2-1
ASSLAGGARSYNEQF
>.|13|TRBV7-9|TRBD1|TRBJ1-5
ASSLTGGIHQPQH
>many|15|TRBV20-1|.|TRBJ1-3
SARKGPAASSGNTIY
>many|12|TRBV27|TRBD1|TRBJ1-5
ASSRQGASQPQH
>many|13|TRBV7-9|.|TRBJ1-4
ASSRDRPLSEKLF
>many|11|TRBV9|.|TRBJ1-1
ASSVEGGTEAF
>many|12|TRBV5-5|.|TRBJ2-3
ASSLGLFTDTQY
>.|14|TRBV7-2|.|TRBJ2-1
ASSLVGGVRRNEQF
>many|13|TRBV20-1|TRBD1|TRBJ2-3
SAYLQGQGTDTQY
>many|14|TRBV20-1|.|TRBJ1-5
SASEGRGRLNQPQH
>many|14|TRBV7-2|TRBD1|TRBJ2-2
ASSLVTAGGTGELF
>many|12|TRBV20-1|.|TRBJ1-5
SARGSSGNQPQH
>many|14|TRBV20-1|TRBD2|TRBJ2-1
SARGLAGSEVNEQF
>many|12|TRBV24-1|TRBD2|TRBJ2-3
ATSDSLGGDTQY
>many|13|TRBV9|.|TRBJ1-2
ASSVDSGIVGGYT
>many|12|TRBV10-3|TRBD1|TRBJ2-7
AISESGQAYEQY
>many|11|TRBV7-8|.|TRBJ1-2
ASSGQINYGYT
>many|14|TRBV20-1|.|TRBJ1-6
SARDGSESYNSPLH
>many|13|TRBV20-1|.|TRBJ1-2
SASKIGLGGYGYT
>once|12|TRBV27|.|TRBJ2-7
ASSLSNGAEEQY